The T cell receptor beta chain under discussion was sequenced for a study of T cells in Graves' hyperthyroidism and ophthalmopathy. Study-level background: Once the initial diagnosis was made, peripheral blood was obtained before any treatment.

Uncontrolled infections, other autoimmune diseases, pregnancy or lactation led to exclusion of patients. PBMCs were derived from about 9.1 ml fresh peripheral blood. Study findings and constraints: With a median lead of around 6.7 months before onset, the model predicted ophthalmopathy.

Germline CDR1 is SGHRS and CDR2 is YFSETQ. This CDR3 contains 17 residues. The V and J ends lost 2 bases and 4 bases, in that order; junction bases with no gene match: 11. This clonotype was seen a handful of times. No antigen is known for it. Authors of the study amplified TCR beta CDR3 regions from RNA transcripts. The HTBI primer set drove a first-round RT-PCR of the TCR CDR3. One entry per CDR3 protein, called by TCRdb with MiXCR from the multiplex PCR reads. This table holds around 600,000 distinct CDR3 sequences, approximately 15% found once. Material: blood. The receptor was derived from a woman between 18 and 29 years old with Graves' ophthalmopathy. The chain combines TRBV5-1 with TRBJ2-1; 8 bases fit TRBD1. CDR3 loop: CASSLPVRTGSYNEQFF. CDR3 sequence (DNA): TGCGCCAGCAGCTTACCAGTCAGGACAGGGTCTTACAATGAGCAGTTCTTC.